A single sample gave rise to the 10 T cell receptor beta chains below, sequenced in a study of memory CD4+ T cells and cytomegalovirus serostatus. The sort gate was single viable CD3+CD4+CD8-CD45RO+ cells for memory CD4+ T cells. Produced via immunoSEQ multiplex PCR; TCRdb's table is partial and in-frame only. The sample lists about 31,000 clones, around four fifths occurring once. Sequencing was done on a sample of memory CD4+ T cells from blood. Receptors were obtained from an adult in good health and CMV-seronegative. Some clones in this sample may be carry-over from other donors' samples.

This chain joins TRBV9 and TRBJ2-1, with 10 bases aligning to TRBD1. V lost 2 bases to trimming and J lost 0 bases; unmatched junction nucleotides: 5. The CDR3 loop spans 17 amino acids. Per the germline V gene, CDR1 is SGDLS and CDR2 is YYNGEE. The CDR3 DNA follows: TGTGCCAGCAGCGTCGGGACAGGGGACCGCTCCTACAATGAGCAGTTCTTC. Its translation is CASSVGTGDRSYNEQFF.

The chain is built from TRBV13 and TRBJ2-7, with D perhaps TRBD2 (6 bases). The CDR3 contains 15 residues. Germline V CDR1 and CDR2: PRHDT, FYEKMQ (reference sequence). Trimming pared 5 bases from V and 6 bases from J, leaving 20 bases between. CDR3 bases: TGTGCCAGCAGCCAAATCGGCGGGACCCTCTCCGAGCAGTACTTC. Its translation: CASSQIGGTLSEQYF. Drawing the rest from reference TRBV13 and TRBJ2-7, the complete variable domain is AAGVIQSPRHLIKEKRETATLKCYPIPRHDTVYWYQQGPGQDPQFLISFYEKMQSDKGSIPDRFSAQQFSDYHSELNMSSLELGDSALYFCASSQIGGTLSEQYFGPGTRLTVT.

This chain joins TRBV19 and TRBJ2-2, with 14 bases fitting TRBD2. This CDR3 has 16 residues. The V gene's germline CDR1 is LNHDA and CDR2 SQIVND (reference sequence). The V gene end was trimmed by 8 bases and the J gene end by 5 bases; junction bases not matched to a gene: 7. CDR3 nucleotide sequence: TGTGCCAGTCGGATAGGGACTAGCGGGGGAACCGGGGAGCTGTTTTTT. This encodes CASRIGTSGGTGELFF.

The chain uses TRBV7-2 and TRBJ2-5; 12 nucleotides match TRBD2. Trimming removed 7 bases from V and 4 bases from J; junction bases left unmatched: 4. Germline values: CDR1 SGHTA, CDR2 FQGNSA. The CDR3 has 14 residues. The CDR3 DNA follows: TGTGCCAGCACTAGCGGGGGGGCATTAGAGACCCAGTACTTC. This sequence encodes CASTSGGALETQYF. The entire variable domain, with the rest obtained from reference TRBV7-2 and TRBJ2-5, is as follows: GAGVSQSPSNKVTEKGKDVELRCDPISGHTALYWYRQSLGQGLEFLIYFQGNSAPDKSGLPSDRFSAERTGGSVSTLTIQRTQQEDSAVYLCASTSGGALETQYFGPGTRLLVL.

This clone was detected only a few times. The V call is TRBV11-2, the J call TRBJ1-6; no clear D gene. Trimming removed 3 bases from V and 10 bases from J, with 4 bases in between. Germline CDR1 is SGHAT and CDR2 is FQNNGV. This CDR3 has 11 amino acids. The CDR3 DNA reads TGTGCCAGCAGCTTTAACTCACCCCTCCACTTT. Its protein is CASSFNSPLHF.

The chain joins TRBV5-4 to TRBJ2-6, with D possibly TRBD2 on 5 matching bases. CDR3 size: 16 residues. V was trimmed by 8 bases and J by 0 bases, leaving 15 bases between them. CDR1 is SGHNT and CDR2 is YYREEE in the germline V gene (reference sequence). The CDR3 region has the DNA TGTGCCAGTAAACTAGACACCGGCTCTGGGGCCAACGTCCTGACTTTC. It specifies CASKLDTGSGANVLTF.

This sequence joins TRBV5-4 and TRBJ1-2, with D perhaps matching TRBD1 (6 bases). This CDR3 has 14 residues. Germline V gives CDR1 SGHNT, CDR2 YYREEE (reference sequence). Trimming took off 4 bases at V and 4 bases at J, with 14 bases between the two ends. CDR3 sequence: CASSPNTGIYGYTF. The DNA of the CDR3 is TGTGCCAGCAGCCCTAATACAGGGATCTATGGCTACACCTTC.

The chain uses TRBV4-3 and TRBJ2-2; D is unclear. The CDR3 runs to 13 residues. CDR1 and CDR2 (germline): LGHNA, YSLEER. The V and J ends lost 3 bases and 1 base respectively, with 3 bases between them. CDR3 sequence: CASSQRNTGELFF. The DNA for the CDR3 is TGCGCCAGCAGCCAGAGGAACACCGGGGAGCTGTTTTTT.

J is TRBJ2-1 and V is TRBV18, with 12 bases that match TRBD2. V shed 3 bases, J shed 9 bases, and the junction held 9 bases outside the gene matches. Germline CDR1 and CDR2: KGHSH and LQKENI. The CDR3 has 16 amino acids. CDR3 in DNA: TGTGCCAGCTCACCCGGCCTAGCGGGGGGGCAGGGTGAGCAGTTCTTC. Protein: CASSPGLAGGQGEQFF.

V usage is TRBV4-2 and J usage is TRBJ1-6, with no clear D. This CDR3 has 15 amino acids. Between the trimmed V and J ends, which lost 0 bases and 4 bases, there was a span of 7 bases. Germline V gives CDR1 LGHNA, CDR2 YNFKEQ. The CDR3: CASSQDSKYNSPLHF. CDR3 nucleotide sequence: TGTGCCAGCAGCCAAGACTCGAAATATAATTCACCCCTCCACTTT.